The text below deals with one TCR beta chain. Antigen: not known. These data originate in a study of cytomegalovirus exposure and HLA in healthy donors. Study-wide results and caveats: From TCR beta sequences, most subjects' HLA-A and HLA-B alleles were reportedly predicted accurately.

The PCR made use of 60 Vbeta and 13 Jbeta primers. The data were produced by immunoSEQ multiplex PCR, yet TCRdb's version contains in-frame clones alone and is incomplete. The sample lists some 180,000 clones; roughly 12% were seen once. With 2 bases clipped from V and 4 bases from J, the junction kept 3 bases outside the gene matches. The CDR3 totals 13 residues. Germline assignment: CDR1 SGHNT and CDR2 YYREEE (reference sequence). Sequencing was carried out using PBMCs. The chain couples TRBV5-4 to TRBJ2-7; 7 nucleotides match TRBD1. The source is a middle-aged man in good health and CMV-seropositive. The CDR3 DNA follows: TGTGCCAGCAGCTTAACAGGGGCATACGAGCAGTACTTC. Residues: CASSLTGAYEQYF.